This T cell receptor beta chain originates from a study of OX40 agonist ivuxolimab in advanced cancers. In the study overall: Partial responses were recorded for three patients, including one with hepatocellular carcinoma and two with cutaneous melanoma.

This CDR3 comprises 14 residues. Trimming stripped 7 bases from V and 1 base from J, with 11 bases between. Germline V gene data show CDR1 as LNHDA and CDR2 as SQIVND (reference sequence). This clone was counted between two and nine times. The antigen is unknown. The study, taken as a whole, reports: CD4+ T cells averaged fewer expanded clones than CD8+ T cells. Partial responders dosed at 0.1-3.0 mg/kg displayed clonal expansion ranking among the lowest.

TCRdb's copy holds only in-frame clones and misses some; the assay was immunoSEQ multiplex PCR. The data show approximately 47,000 clones, 88% seen once. The sequence came from an adult with an advanced solid tumor such as melanoma, head and neck, liver or kidney cancer. The chain has TRBV19 and TRBJ2-1; possibly TRBD1 for D (6 bases). The sequences come from CD4+ or CD8+ T cells sorted from blood, collected in a trial of the OX40 agonist ivuxolimab. In nucleotides, the CDR3 is TGTGCCAGTACCCCGGACAGTTCCTACAATGAGCAGTTCTTC. Amino acid sequence: CASTPDSSYNEQFF.